This T cell receptor beta chain is drawn from a study of shared clonotypes between healthy human individuals. Study conclusions and caveats: Lower generation probabilities were found for non-shared clonotypes than for those shared by all four donors.

The sorted-subset replicate PCRs were given 200 ng DNA, which is 27,000 or so T cell genomes. Using immunoSEQ multiplex PCR, the repertoire was profiled, and TCRdb retains in-frame clones only, with some absent. Here the sample spans 2 million to 3 million clones, 93% being singletons. Germline trimming cut 4 bases from V and 0 bases from J; bases unmatched to any gene: 8. Germline-derived CDR1 and CDR2 are SGHTA and FQGNSA. This CDR3 contains 18 residues. Concerning this clone: No antigen is known for it.

This TCR was sampled from a man aged 18 to 29 in good health. Some clones in this sample may be carry-over from other donors' samples. The sequenced material came from naive CD4+ T cells from PBMCs. As for subset: CD45RA+ positively selected. The chain uses TRBV7-2 and TRBJ2-7; 14 bases agree with TRBD2. CDR3 sequence: CASSYTGTSGSSSYEQYF. Here the CDR3 DNA reads TGTGCCAGCAGCTACACCGGGACTAGCGGGAGTAGCTCCTACGAGCAGTACTTC. The complete variable domain, with remaining parts taken from reference TRBV7-2 and TRBJ2-7, reads GAGVSQSPSNKVTEKGKDVELRCDPISGHTALYWYRQSLGQGLEFLIYFQGNSAPDKSGLPSDRFSAERTGGSVSTLTIQRTQQEDSAVYLCASSYTGTSGSSSYEQYFGPGTRLTVT.